One and the same sample provided the 27 T cell receptor beta chains below, sequenced in a study of esophageal squamous cell carcinoma under preoperative chemotherapy listed by TCRdb under 2018. The time point label, read with the paper, signifies: after preoperative PTX-NDP chemotherapy. The library was prepared using PCR. Sequenced using a HiSeq X Ten. The public sequencing data were trimmed at Q25 with fastp and processed into clonotypes with MiXCR by TCRdb, which kept only in-frame beta chains. Rows with one shared CDR3 protein collapse into an entry with the most common genes and DNA. In all, the sample holds about 20,000 distinct CDR3 sequences, and about 43% of those were seen once. Together, the top ten hold about 29% of the sample. Sampling took place from a patient given preoperative chemotherapy. The receptors originated from a human donor with esophageal squamous cell carcinoma. The donor label of this sample is uncertain.

This sequence joins TRBV6-1 and TRBJ1-2; D is unclear. The CDR3 covers 14 residues. Germline CDR1 reads MNHNS; CDR2 reads SASEGT. With 4 bases removed from V and 4 bases from J, the gap between germline ends came to 13 bases. Here the CDR3 reads CASSGARSAYGYTF. CDR3 nucleotide sequence: TGTGCCAGCAGTGGGGCCCGTTCCGCCTATGGCTACACCTTC.

The chain joins TRBV28 to TRBJ2-7; D is perhaps TRBD2 (5 bases). Trimming pared 3 bases from V and 0 bases from J, leaving 6 bases between. Germline lookup yields CDR1 MDHEN and CDR2 SYDVKM. The CDR3 has 13 residues. CDR3 region: CASSLGSSYEQYF. The CDR3 nucleotides read TGTGCCAGCAGTTTGGGGAGCTCCTACGAGCAGTACTTC.

This clonotype was found many times. An end of the junction differs from the germline gene, which may be a read error. The chain carries TRBV4-2 and TRBJ2-3, with D tentatively TRBD1 (5 bases). In germline, CDR1 is LGHNA, CDR2 YNFKEQ. This CDR3 contains 18 residues. This CDR3 is CASSQDLGSRWGTDTQYF. The CDR3, as DNA: TGTGCCAGCAGCCAAGATCTCGGATCCCGGTGGGGCACGGATACGCAGTATTTT.

This rearrangement joins TRBV11-1 to TRBJ2-5; TRBD2 agrees at 11 bases. CDR1 and CDR2 (germline): SGHAT, FQDESV (reference sequence). The CDR3 length is 15 residues. The V and J ends lost 2 bases and 5 bases, in that order; junction bases with no gene match: 4. The CDR3 coding sequence is TGTGCCAGCAGCTTACTAGCGGGAGGTGGGGAGACCCAGTACTTC. Protein: CASSLLAGGGETQYF.

This chain links TRBV6-1 with TRBJ2-1; D is undetermined. The length of the CDR3 is 12 residues. Trimming removed 6 bases at V and 7 bases at J, with 10 bases between. Germline V CDR1 and CDR2: MNHNS, SASEGT. The CDR3 is CASRTSTNEQFF. The CDR3 DNA follows: TGTGCCAGCAGAACCTCAACGAATGAGCAGTTCTTC.

A single count supports this clonotype. This chain uses TRBV11-3 with TRBJ2-1; D is possibly TRBD1 (6 bases). The V and J ends lost 7 bases and 13 bases respectively, with 26 bases between them. The CDR3 is 15 residues long. CDR1 is SGHNT, CDR2 YENEEA, per germline. CDR3 DNA: TGTGCCAGCACCGTTAGCAGTGGGGGCCAAGAGACCCAGTTCTTC. It is translated as CASTVSSGGQETQFF.

For this clonotype: The DNA is left out, because the CDR3 cannot be placed on it with certainty; the CDR3 is given as TCRdb lists it. The chain recombines TRBV12-3 or TRBV12-4 with TRBJ2-2; TRBD1 was called by the table and not checked on the DNA. The CDR3 contains 15 residues when both ends are counted. CDR3 sequence reads: CASSPDTWGTGTQFF.

This clonotype has only one observation. The CDR3 DNA sequence: TGTGCCAGCAGTTTCCCCGGGACTAGCTACGAGCAGTACTTC. It yields the protein CASSFPGTSYEQYF. The chain joins TRBV12-3 or TRBV12-4 to TRBJ2-1; 8 bases match TRBD2. TRBJ2-7 explains the end of the DNA better; the J call may be wrong. The length of the CDR3 is 14 residues.

V usage is TRBV7-2 and J usage is TRBJ2-5; D is unclear. The J call could be wrong; TRBJ2-7 is a better fit for the DNA end. This CDR3 contains 13 residues. Germline values: CDR1 SGHTA, CDR2 FQGNSA. CDR3 region: CASSLALDYEQYF. CDR3 nucleotide sequence: TGTGCCAGCAGCTTAGCGCTTGACTACGAGCAGTACTTC.

Only a few counts were recorded for this clonotype. One end of the junction fails to match germline, which may point to a read error. V gene TRBV7-9 combines with J gene TRBJ2-1; D gene ambiguous. Germline V gene data show CDR1 as SEHNR and CDR2 as FQNEAQ (reference sequence). The CDR3 is 14 residues long. The CDR3: CASSLEVQFAEQLF. For the CDR3, the DNA is TGTGCCAGCAGCTTAGAAGTCCAGTTCGCCGAGCAGTTATTC. Based on the CDR3 plus reference TRBV7-9 and TRBJ2-1, the full variable domain is DTGVSQNPRHKITKRGQNVTFRCDPISEHNRLYWYRQTLGQGPEFLTYFQNEAQLEKSRLLSDRFSAERPKGSFSTLEIQRTEQGDSAMYLCASSLEVQFAEQLFGPGTRLTVL.

The genes are TRBV10-1 and TRBJ2-5; 14 bases map to TRBD2. The better agreement between TRBJ2-1 and the DNA end casts doubt on the J call. Germline V gene lookup returns CDR1 WNHNN and CDR2 SYGVQD (reference sequence). This CDR3 comprises 16 residues. CDR3 DNA sequence: TGCGCCAGCAGTAACGTCCCGACTAGCGGGAGGGATGGGCAGTTCTTC. It encodes CASSNVPTSGRDGQFF.

Turning to this clonotype: Relative to the germline gene, one junction end is altered; a read error may explain this. The V and J genes are TRBV7-3 and TRBJ2-3, with a possible D match to TRBD2 (5 bases). Germline V CDR1 and CDR2: SGHTA, FQGTGA. The CDR3 spans 14 residues. CDR3 loop: CASSPQGGTDAQFF. In nucleotides, the CDR3 is TGTGCCAGCAGCCCACAAGGAGGCACAGATGCGCAGTTTTTT.

This clonotype was detected a few times. The chain carries TRBV11-2 and TRBJ2-1; D unclear. The assigned J gene may be wrong: the sequence end matches TRBJ2-5 better. The CDR3 has 13 residues. Germline values: CDR1 SGHAT, CDR2 FQNNGV. For the CDR3, the DNA is TGTGCCAGCAGCTTAGCCAGGTCCGGTACCCAGTACTTC. Amino acid sequence: CASSLARSGTQYF.

This clonotype was seen repeatedly, ten times or more. This chain joins TRBV12-3 or TRBV12-4 and TRBJ2-1, with 7 bases aligning to TRBD2. With V trimmed by 5 bases and J by 5 bases, 6 bases remained unmatched. The CDR3 extends over 14 amino acids. The CDR3 is CASSSKGTNNEQFF. The CDR3 DNA is TGTGCCAGCAGTAGCAAGGGGACTAACAATGAGCAGTTCTTC.

This clonotype was counted only a few times. This chain links TRBV12-3 or TRBV12-4 with TRBJ2-5, with D hard to call. The V end was cut by 1 base, the J end by 1 base, with 1 base between. The CDR3 runs 12 residues. The CDR3 loop is CASSLGQETQYF. CDR3 in DNA: TGTGCCAGCAGTTTAGGCCAAGAGACCCAGTACTTC.

The chain is built from TRBV6-5 and TRBJ2-3; D may correspond to TRBD1 or TRBD2 (5 bases each). There are 15 residues in the CDR3. Between the trimmed V and J ends, which lost 4 bases and 1 base, there was a span of 12 bases. The V gene's germline CDR1 is MNHEY and CDR2 SVGAGI. The CDR3 loop reads CASSWGTTGTDTQYF. CDR3 in DNA: TGTGCCAGCAGTTGGGGGACGACCGGCACAGATACGCAGTATTTT.

Many counts were recorded for this clonotype. Given a much more abundant clone one base away, this may be a read error. V gene TRBV6-1 combines with J gene TRBJ2-1, with 7 bases identical to TRBD2. The CDR3 runs 15 residues. The V gene end was trimmed by 5 bases and the J gene end by 13 bases; junction bases not matched to a gene: 17. Germline CDR1 is MNHNS and CDR2 is SASEGT. This CDR3 reads CASSPGGGTQETQFF. DNA for the CDR3: TGTGCCAGCAGTCCCGGGGGAGGGACCCAAGAGACCCAGTTCTTC.

This clonotype was seen many times. The rearrangement links TRBV7-2 to TRBJ2-5, with TRBD2 matching 10 bases. The CDR3 extends over 14 amino acids. The germline V gene has CDR1 SGHTA and CDR2 FQGNSA. The J segment lost 4 bases and the V segment lost 5 bases, leaving 4 bases of the junction unmatched. The DNA of the CDR3 is TGTGCCAGCAGCCTCCGACTAGCGGGAGAGACCCAGTACTTC. This translates into CASSLRLAGETQYF.

Of note for this clonotype: An end of the junction does not agree with germline; a read error may underlie this. The CDR3 DNA reads as TGTGCCAGCGGCTTGGCTGGCCGAGACCCAGATACCCAGTACTTC. Translated, it gives CASGLAGRDPDTQYF. The rearrangement uses TRBV7-3 and TRBJ2-3, with D uncertain. TRBJ2-5 explains the end of the DNA better; the J call may be wrong. Germline CDR1 reads SGHTA; CDR2 reads FQGTGA. This CDR3 contains 15 residues.

The chain employs TRBV28 and TRBJ2-2; D is possibly TRBD2 (6 bases). Trimming removed 3 bases from V and 0 bases from J, with 14 bases in between. The germline CDR1 and CDR2 sequences are MDHEN and SYDVKM. The CDR3 consists of 17 residues. CDR3 amino acids: CASSFLWEAANTGELFF. The CDR3 coding sequence is TGTGCCAGCAGTTTCTTATGGGAGGCCGCGAACACCGGGGAGCTGTTTTTT.

This chain uses TRBV6-1 with TRBJ2-5, with a tentative D call TRBD1 (6 bases). Deletions cut 6 bases from V and 5 bases from J, with 22 bases between. Per germline, CDR1 MNHNS and CDR2 SASEGT. The CDR3 extends over 16 amino acids. In DNA form, the CDR3 reads TGTGCCAGCAGCGACGTAGGGCAGGGGTGGTCGGAGACCCAGTACTTC. Its translation is CASSDVGQGWSETQYF.

As for this clonotype: This clone may be a read error of a much larger clone one base away. This rearrangement joins TRBV25-1 to TRBJ2-1; no clear D gene. The CDR3 is 15 residues long. The germline V gene has CDR1 MGHDK and CDR2 SYGVNS. Trimming cost V 1 base and J 13 bases, with 20 bases left between them. CDR3 loop: CASSESPIAKNIQFF. The CDR3 bases are TGTGCCAGCAGTGAATCACCGATAGCCAAAAACATTCAGTTCTTC. The variable domain in full, completed from reference TRBV25-1 and TRBJ2-1, reads EADIYQTPRYLVIGTGKKITLECSQTMGHDKMYWYQQDPGMELHLIHYSYGVNSTEKGDLSSESTVSRIRTEHFPLTLESARPSHTSQYLCASSESPIAKNIQFFGPGTRLTVL.

With respect to this clonotype: At one boundary the junction diverges from the germline segment, which might be a read error. CDR3 coding DNA: TGTGTGAGCAGCGCACGGGAGGGGTGGGCCAAAGATACGCAGTATTTC. Encoded protein: CVSSAREGWAKDTQYF. The chain is built from TRBV7-2 and TRBJ2-4; 8 positions match TRBD2. Germline V gene lookup returns CDR1 SGHTA and CDR2 FQGNSA. CDR3 length equals 16 residues. The complete variable domain, with remaining parts taken from reference TRBV7-2 and TRBJ2-4, reads GAGVSQSPSNKVTEKGKDVELRCDPISGHTALYWYRQSLGQGLEFLIYFQGNSAPDKSGLPSDRFSAERTGGSVSTLTIQRTQQEDSAVYLCVSSAREGWAKDTQYFGAGTRLSVL.

Of note for this clonotype: One end of the junction does not line up with germline, which may come from a read error. The rearrangement links TRBV11-2 to TRBJ2-5; maybe TRBD2 (6 bases). Germline V gene lookup returns CDR1 SGHAT and CDR2 FQNNGV. There are 16 residues in the CDR3. The CDR3 reads CASGGSGVGATETQYF. DNA of the CDR3: TGTGCCAGCGGGGGGTCGGGGGTCGGCGCCACAGAGACCCAGTATTTC.

Worth noting for this clonotype: A junction boundary mismatches the germline segment, possibly from a read error. This chain connects TRBV11-3 to TRBJ2-3, with 8 bases fitting TRBD1. The CDR3 is made up of 15 amino acids. The germline gives CDR1 SGHNT, CDR2 YENEEA. CDR3: CASSLRQGPTETQYF. The CDR3 DNA reads as TGTGCCAGCAGCTTAAGACAGGGGCCTACAGAGACGCAGTACTTT.

This clonotype was counted once. The rearrangement joins TRBV7-2 to TRBJ1-2, with a tentative D call TRBD1 (5 bases). V was clipped by 1 base and J by 7 bases, with 10 bases between them. CDR1 and CDR2 from the germline V gene are SGHTA and FQGNSA. This CDR3 contains 13 residues. DNA of the CDR3: TGTGCCAGCAGCTTAGGGCAGGGCTTTGGCTACACCTTC. Protein: CASSLGQGFGYTF.

The V gene is TRBV5-1, the J gene TRBJ2-1; no firm D call. TRBJ2-7 matches the DNA end more closely, so the J call is doubtful. The CDR3 extends over 15 amino acids. Germline values: CDR1 SGHRS, CDR2 YFSETQ. CDR3 region: CASSSAGTNSYEQYF. CDR3 nucleotide sequence: TGCGCCAGCAGCTCTGCAGGCACAAACTCCTACGAGCAGTACTTC.